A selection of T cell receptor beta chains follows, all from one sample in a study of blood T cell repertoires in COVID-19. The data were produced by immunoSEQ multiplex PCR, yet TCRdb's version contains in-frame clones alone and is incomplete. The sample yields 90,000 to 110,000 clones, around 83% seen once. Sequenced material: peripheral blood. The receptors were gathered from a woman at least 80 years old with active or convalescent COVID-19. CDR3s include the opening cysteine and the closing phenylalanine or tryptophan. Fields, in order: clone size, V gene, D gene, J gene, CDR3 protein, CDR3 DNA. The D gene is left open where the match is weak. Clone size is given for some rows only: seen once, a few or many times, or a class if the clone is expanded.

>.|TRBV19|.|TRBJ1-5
CASTLTGGRAQPQHF
TGTGCCAGTACCCTGACGGGGGGCAGGGCTCAGCCCCAGCATTTT
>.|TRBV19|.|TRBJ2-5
CASSINGGGTYQETQYF
TGTGCCAGTAGTATTAATGGCGGAGGGACTTACCAAGAGACCCAGTACTTC
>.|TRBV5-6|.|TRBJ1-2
CASSLPIRGANYGYTF
TGTGCCAGCAGCCTCCCCATCAGGGGAGCTAACTATGGCTACACCTTC
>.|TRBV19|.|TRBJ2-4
CASSTNSYIQYF
TGTGCCAGTAGTACTAACAGTTACATTCAGTACTTC
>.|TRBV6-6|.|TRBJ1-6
CASTLDYSPLHF
TGTGCCAGCACTTTGGACTATTCACCCCTCCACTTT
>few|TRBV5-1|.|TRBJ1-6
CASSLGSSYNSPLHF
TGCGCCAGCAGCTTAGGGAGCTCCTATAATTCACCCCTCCACTTT
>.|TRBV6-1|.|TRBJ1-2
CASSDRAWGYTF
TGTGCCAGCAGTGACAGGGCTTGGGGCTACACCTTC
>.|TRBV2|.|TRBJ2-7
CASNPFSSYEQYF
TGTGCCAGCAATCCCTTTAGCTCCTACGAGCAGTACTTC
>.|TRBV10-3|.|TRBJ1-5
CAISEQENQPQHF
TGTGCCATCAGTGAACAGGAGAATCAGCCCCAGCATTTT
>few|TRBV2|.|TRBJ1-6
CASLRFVNSPLHF
TGTGCCAGCCTCCGGTTTGTGAATTCACCCCTCCACTTT
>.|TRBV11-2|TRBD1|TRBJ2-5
CASSWGQQETQYF
TGTGCCAGCAGCTGGGGACAGCAAGAGACCCAGTACTTC
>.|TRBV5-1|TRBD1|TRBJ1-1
CASSLRAGTGLNTEAFF
TGCGCCAGCAGCCTGAGAGCGGGGACAGGATTGAACACTGAAGCTTTCTTT
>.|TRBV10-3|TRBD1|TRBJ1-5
CAISESLSRDRGTNQPQHF
TGTGCCATCAGTGAGTCGTTAAGCCGGGACAGGGGGACGAATCAGCCCCAGCATTTT
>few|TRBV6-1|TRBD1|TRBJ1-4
CASSDADRDRNEKLFF
TGTGCCAGCAGTGATGCCGACCGGGACAGGAATGAAAAACTGTTTTTT
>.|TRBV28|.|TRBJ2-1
CASIFSDREDEQFF
TGTGCCAGCATTTTTTCAGACAGGGAGGATGAGCAGTTCTTC
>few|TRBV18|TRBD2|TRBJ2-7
CASSPPGLAGGSYEQYF
TGTGCCAGCTCACCACCGGGGCTAGCGGGAGGATCCTACGAGCAGTACTTC
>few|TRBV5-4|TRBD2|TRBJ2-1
CASSLGGGRAGEQFF
TGTGCCAGCAGCTTGGGAGGCGGGAGGGCCGGTGAGCAGTTCTTC
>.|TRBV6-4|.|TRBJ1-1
CASRSFWRNTEAFF
TGTGCCAGCAGGAGTTTTTGGAGAAACACTGAAGCTTTCTTT
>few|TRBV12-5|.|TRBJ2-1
CARGQKGAGGNEQFF
TGTGCGCGGGGACAGAAGGGGGCTGGGGGCAATGAGCAGTTCTTC
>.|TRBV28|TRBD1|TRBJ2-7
CASFRTGWGEQYF
TGTGCCAGCTTTCGGACAGGCTGGGGGGAGCAGTACTTC